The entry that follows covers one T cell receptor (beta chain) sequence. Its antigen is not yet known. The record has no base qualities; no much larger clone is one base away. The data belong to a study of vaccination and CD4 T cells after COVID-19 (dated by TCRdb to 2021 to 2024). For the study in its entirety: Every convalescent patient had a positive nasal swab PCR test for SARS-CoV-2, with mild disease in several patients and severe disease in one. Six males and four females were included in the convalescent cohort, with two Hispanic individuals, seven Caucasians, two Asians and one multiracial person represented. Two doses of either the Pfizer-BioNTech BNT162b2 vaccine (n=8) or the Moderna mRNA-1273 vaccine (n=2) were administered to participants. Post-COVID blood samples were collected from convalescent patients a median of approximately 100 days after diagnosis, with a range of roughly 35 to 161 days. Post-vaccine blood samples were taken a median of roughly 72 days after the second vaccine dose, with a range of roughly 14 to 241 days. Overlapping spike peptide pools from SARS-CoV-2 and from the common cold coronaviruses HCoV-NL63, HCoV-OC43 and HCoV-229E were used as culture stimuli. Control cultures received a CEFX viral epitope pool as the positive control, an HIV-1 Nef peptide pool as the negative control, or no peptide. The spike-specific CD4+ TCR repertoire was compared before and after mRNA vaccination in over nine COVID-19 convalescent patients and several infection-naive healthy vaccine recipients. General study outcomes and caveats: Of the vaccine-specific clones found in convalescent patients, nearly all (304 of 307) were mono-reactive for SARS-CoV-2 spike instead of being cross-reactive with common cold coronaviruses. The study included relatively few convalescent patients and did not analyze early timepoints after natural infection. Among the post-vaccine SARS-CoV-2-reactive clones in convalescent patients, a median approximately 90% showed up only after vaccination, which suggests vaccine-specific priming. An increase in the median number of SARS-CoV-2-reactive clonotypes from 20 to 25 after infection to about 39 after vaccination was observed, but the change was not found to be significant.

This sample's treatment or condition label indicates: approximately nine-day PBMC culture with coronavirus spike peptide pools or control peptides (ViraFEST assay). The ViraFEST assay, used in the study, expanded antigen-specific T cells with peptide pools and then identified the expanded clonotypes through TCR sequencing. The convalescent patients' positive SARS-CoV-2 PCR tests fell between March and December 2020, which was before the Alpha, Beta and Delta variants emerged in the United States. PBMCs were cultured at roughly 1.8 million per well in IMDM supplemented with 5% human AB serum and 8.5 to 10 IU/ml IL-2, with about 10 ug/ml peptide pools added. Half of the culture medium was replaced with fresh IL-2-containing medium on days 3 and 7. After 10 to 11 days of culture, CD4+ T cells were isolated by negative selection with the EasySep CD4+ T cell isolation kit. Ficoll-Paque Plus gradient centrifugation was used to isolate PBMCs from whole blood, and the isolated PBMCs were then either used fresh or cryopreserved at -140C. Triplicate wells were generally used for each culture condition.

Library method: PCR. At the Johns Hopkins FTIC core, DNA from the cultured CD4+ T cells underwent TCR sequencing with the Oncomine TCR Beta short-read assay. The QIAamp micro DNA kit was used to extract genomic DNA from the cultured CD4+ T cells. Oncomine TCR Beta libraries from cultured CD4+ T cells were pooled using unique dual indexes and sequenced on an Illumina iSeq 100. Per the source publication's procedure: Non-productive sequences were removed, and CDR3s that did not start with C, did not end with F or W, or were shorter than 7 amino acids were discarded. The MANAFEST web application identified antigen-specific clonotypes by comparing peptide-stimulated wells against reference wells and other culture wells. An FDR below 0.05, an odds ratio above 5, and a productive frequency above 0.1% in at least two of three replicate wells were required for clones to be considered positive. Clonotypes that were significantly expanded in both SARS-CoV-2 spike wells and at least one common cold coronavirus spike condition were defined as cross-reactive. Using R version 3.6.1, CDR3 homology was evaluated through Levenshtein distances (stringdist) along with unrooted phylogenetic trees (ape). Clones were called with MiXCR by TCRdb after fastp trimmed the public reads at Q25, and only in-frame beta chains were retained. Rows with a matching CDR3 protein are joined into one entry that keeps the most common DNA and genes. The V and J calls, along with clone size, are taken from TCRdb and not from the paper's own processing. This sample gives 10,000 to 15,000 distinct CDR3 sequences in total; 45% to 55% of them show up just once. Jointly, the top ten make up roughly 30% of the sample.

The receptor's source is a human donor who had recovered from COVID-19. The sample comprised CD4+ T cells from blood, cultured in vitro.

The DNA reads TGTGCCAGCAGCTGGGGACTAGGTAGCTACGAGCAGTACTTC. Its amino acids are CASSWGLGSYEQYF. The V and J genes are TRBV7-9 and TRBJ2-7, and 8 bases in between align with TRBD2. Trimming takes 4 bases off V and 3 bases off J; junction bases not matched to a gene: 5. CDR1 and CDR2, per the germline V gene (reference sequence), are SEHNR and FQNEAQ. Measured from the cysteine to the phenylalanine, the CDR3 is 14 residues long. Only CDR3 DNA remains: 42 bases, in frame from the first base.